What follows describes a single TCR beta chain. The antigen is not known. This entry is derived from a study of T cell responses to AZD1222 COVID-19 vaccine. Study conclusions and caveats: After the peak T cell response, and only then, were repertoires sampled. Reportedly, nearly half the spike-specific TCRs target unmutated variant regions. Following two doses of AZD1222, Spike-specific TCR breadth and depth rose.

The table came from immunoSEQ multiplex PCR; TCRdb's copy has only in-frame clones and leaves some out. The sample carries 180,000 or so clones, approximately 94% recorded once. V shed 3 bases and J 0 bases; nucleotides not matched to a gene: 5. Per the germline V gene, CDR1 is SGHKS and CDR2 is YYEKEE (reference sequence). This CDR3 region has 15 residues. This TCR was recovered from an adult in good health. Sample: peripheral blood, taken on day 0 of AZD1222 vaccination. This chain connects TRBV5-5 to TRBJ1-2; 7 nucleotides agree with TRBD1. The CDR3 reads CASSSNRGANYGYTF. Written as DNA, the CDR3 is TGTGCCAGCAGCTCGAACAGGGGCGCTAACTATGGCTACACCTTC.